A single sample gave rise to the 30 T cell receptor beta chains below, sequenced in a study of preoperative IRX-2 immunotherapy in early breast cancer. The assay was immunoSEQ multiplex PCR, and TCRdb's table has in-frame clones only and misses some. The table has around 25,000 clones, around nine tenths seen once; the top ten hold roughly 30%. Specified treatment: preoperative locoregional IRX-2 cytokine immunotherapy. The source was tumor tissue, collected after IRX-2 immunotherapy. Receptors originate from a human donor with breast cancer.

The chain uses TRBV7-6 and TRBJ1-1, with no clear D. The CDR3 spans 13 residues. Trimming shortened V by 3 bases and J by 0 bases, and 5 bases separated the two germline ends. Germline V gene lookup returns CDR1 SGHVS and CDR2 FNYEAQ. CDR3 in DNA: TGTGCCAGCAGCTTTAAGGTGAACACTGAAGCTTTCTTT. Amino acids: CASSFKVNTEAFF.

The J gene is TRBJ1-2, the V gene TRBV11-2; a possible D gene is TRBD1 (5 bases). Trimming pared 3 bases from V and 4 bases from J, leaving 9 bases between. The CDR3 runs 13 residues. Germline V gene sequence: CDR1 SGHAT, CDR2 FQNNGV. CDR3 bases: TGTGCCAGCAGCTTGGGACTGAGCTATGGCTACACCTTC. Its protein product is CASSLGLSYGYTF. The entire variable domain, with the rest obtained from reference TRBV11-2 and TRBJ1-2, is as follows: EAGVAQSPRYKIIEKRQSVAFWCNPISGHATLYWYQQILGQGPKLLIQFQNNGVVDDSQLPKDRFSAERLKGVDSTLKIQPAKLEDSAVYLCASSLGLSYGYTFGSGTRLTVV.

This clone has a single count. This rearrangement joins TRBV10-3 to TRBJ1-5; D unresolved. Between the trimmed V and J ends, which lost 2 bases and 1 base, there was a span of 9 bases. This CDR3 is 15 amino acids long. Germline V lookup: CDR1 ENHRY, CDR2 SYGVKD. The CDR3 loop reads CAISENGVSNQPQHF. The CDR3 DNA sequence: TGTGCCATCAGTGAGAATGGGGTGAGCAATCAGCCCCAGCATTTT.

The genes are TRBV6-1 and TRBJ2-7; 7 nucleotides align to TRBD1. The CDR3 is 13 amino acids. Germline CDR1 reads MNHNS; CDR2 reads SASEGT. Trimming took 6 bases from V and 0 from J; bases not matched to a gene: 2. CDR3 in amino acids: CASRGTVSYEQYV. CDR3 coding DNA: TGTGCCAGCAGGGGGACAGTCTCCTACGAGCAGTACGTC.

Comments on this clone: The final CDR3 position lacks the conserved phenylalanine or tryptophan, pointing to a likely read error. The V and J genes are TRBV5-6 and TRBJ1-1, with a possible D match to TRBD1 (6 bases). Trimming took off 0 bases at V and 5 bases at J, with 17 bases between the two ends. The CDR3 runs to 16 residues. Germline V gene lookup returns CDR1 SGHDT and CDR2 YYEEEE. The CDR3: CASSLAGEGWRTEAFY. The CDR3 DNA reads as TGTGCCAGCAGCTTGGCAGGGGAAGGTTGGAGAACTGAAGCTTTCTAT.

V gene TRBV19 combines with J gene TRBJ2-2; TRBD1 matches 7 bases. V shed 5 bases, J shed 0 bases, and the junction held 3 bases outside the gene matches. CDR1 and CDR2 from the germline V gene are LNHDA and SQIVND (reference sequence). This CDR3 has 15 amino acids. This CDR3 is CASSPGTANTGELFF. DNA of the CDR3: TGTGCCAGTAGTCCCGGGACAGCGAACACCGGGGAGCTGTTTTTT.

The chain combines TRBV5-5 with TRBJ1-6; D is unclear. Per the germline V gene, CDR1 is SGHKS and CDR2 is YYEKEE (reference sequence). Trimming removed 4 bases at V and 5 bases at J, with 22 bases between. This CDR3 contains 18 residues. The CDR3 DNA follows: TGTGCCAGCAGCCCCCTCCGATCCTTATCCTTGGATAATTCACCCCTCCACTTT. It translates to CASSPLRSLSLDNSPLHF.

The V gene is TRBV5-8, the J gene TRBJ1-4; D possibly corresponds to TRBD1 (5 bases). The CDR3 extends over 15 amino acids. V was cut by 4 bases and J by 2 bases, with 12 bases left in between. From germline, CDR1 is SGHTS and CDR2 YDEGEE. Here the CDR3 DNA reads TGTGCCAGCAGCGGTGAACGGGGGACTAATGAAAAACTGTTTTTT. It is translated as CASSGERGTNEKLFF.

The chain is built from TRBV5-6 and TRBJ2-3; a possible D gene is TRBD1 (5 bases). Trimming removed 1 base from V and 6 bases from J, with 15 bases in between. The CDR3 totals 15 residues. The germline CDR1 and CDR2 sequences are SGHDT and YYEEEE. CDR3 bases: TGTGCCAGCAGCTTGTATCTGGGGCGCAGGGATACGCAGTATTTT. Translated, it gives CASSLYLGRRDTQYF.

The rearrangement uses TRBV30 and TRBJ1-2; TRBD1 matches at 11 bases. CDR1 GTSNPN and CDR2 SVGIG come from the germline V gene (reference sequence). The CDR3 is made up of 15 amino acids. Trimming removed 3 bases from V and 4 bases from J; junction bases left unmatched: 7. CDR3 sequence reads: CAWRGGQGAGYGYTF. The CDR3 DNA sequence: TGTGCCTGGAGGGGTGGACAGGGGGCCGGCTATGGCTACACCTTC.

The chain recombines TRBV6-5 with TRBJ2-1; maybe TRBD1 (7 bases). CDR1 is MNHEY and CDR2 is SVGAGI in the germline V gene. CDR3 length: 12 residues. Trimming removed 6 bases at V and 8 bases at J, with 11 bases between. The CDR3 loop is CASSPGGHEQFF. CDR3 nucleotide sequence: TGTGCCAGCAGCCCAGGGGGGCATGAGCAGTTCTTC.

The V and J genes are TRBV2 and TRBJ2-7; 7 bases are a match to TRBD2. The V and J ends lost 5 bases and 6 bases, in that order; junction bases with no gene match: 10. The germline CDR1 and CDR2 sequences are SNHLY and FYNNEI. CDR3 size: 14 residues. CDR3 residues: CASSRDYSSFEQYF. The CDR3 nucleotides read TGTGCCAGCAGTAGGGACTATTCGAGTTTCGAGCAGTACTTC.

The chain employs TRBV4-1 and TRBJ1-4; D is unresolved. CDR1 is MGHRA, CDR2 YSYEKL, per germline. Trimming took 0 bases from V and 0 from J, leaving 11 bases between them. This CDR3 contains 17 residues. CDR3 coding DNA: TGCGCCAGCAGCCAAGATCGAGGCACCGCAACTAATGAAAAACTGTTTTTT. Its translation is CASSQDRGTATNEKLFF.

This chain uses TRBV21-1 with TRBJ1-3. TRBV21-1 is deemed a pseudogene. This CDR3 is built from 16 residues. CDR3 in amino acids: CASSRMSGGPGNTIYF. Written as DNA, the CDR3 is TGTGCCAGCAGTCGCATGTCAGGAGGTCCTGGAAACACCATATATTTT.

The genes are TRBV30 and TRBJ1-1, with a weak D call TRBD1 (6 bases). The length of the CDR3 is 12 residues. V was cut by 5 bases and J by 0 bases, with 7 bases left in between. The V gene's germline CDR1 is GTSNPN and CDR2 SVGIG (reference sequence). CDR3 sequence (DNA): TGTGCCTGGGGACAGATGAACACTGAAGCTTTCTTT. It is translated as CAWGQMNTEAFF. Supplemented by reference TRBV30 and TRBJ1-1, the full variable domain reads SQTIHQWPATLVQPVGSPLSLECTVEGTSNPNLYWYRQAAGRGLQLLFYSVGIGQISSEVPQNLSASRPQDRQFILSSKKLLLSDSGFYLCAWGQMNTEAFFGQGTRLTVV.

The gene calls are TRBV7-8 and TRBJ2-7; no reliable D call. The CDR3 totals 14 residues. V gave up 1 base and J gave up 0 bases, with 7 bases separating them. The germline gives CDR1 SGHVS, CDR2 FQNEAQ. The CDR3 bases are TGTGCCAGCAGCTTAGATAGTACCTCCTACGAGCAGTACGTC. It encodes CASSLDSTSYEQYV.

The chain recombines TRBV6-1 with TRBJ2-7; D remains unclear. Looked up from germline, CDR1 is MNHNS and CDR2 is SASEGT. CDR3 length: 14 amino acids. Trimming removed 2 bases from V and 2 bases from J, with 10 bases in between. CDR3 in amino acids: CASSEQVYPYEQYV. The CDR3 DNA reads as TGTGCCAGCAGTGAACAGGTCTATCCCTACGAGCAGTACGTC.

The CDR3 loop reads CASTGESTEAFF. CDR3 nucleotides: TGTGCCAGCACAGGGGAATCCACTGAAGCTTTCTTT. The rearrangement uses TRBV2 and TRBJ1-1; a weak D match, TRBD1 (6 bases). Between the trimmed V and J ends, which lost 7 bases and 4 bases, there was a span of 10 bases. The germline gives CDR1 SNHLY, CDR2 FYNNEI. The CDR3 has 12 amino acids.

The genes are TRBV18 and TRBJ1-2; 10 nucleotides align to TRBD1. With 6 bases clipped from V and 6 bases from J, the junction kept 4 bases outside the gene matches. CDR1 is KGHSH, CDR2 LQKENI, per germline. The CDR3 covers 13 residues. The CDR3: CASSPDRGHGYTF. In nucleotides, the CDR3 is TGTGCCAGCTCCCCAGACAGGGGGCATGGCTACACCTTC.

The chain is built from TRBV5-8 and TRBJ1-2; D uncertain. Trimming left V 1 base short and J 8 bases short, with 15 bases between. Germline V lookup: CDR1 SGHTS, CDR2 YDEGEE. The CDR3 consists of 14 residues. The CDR3 DNA sequence: TGTGCCAGCAGCTTGTCGGGCAGATCGGGAGGCTACACCTTC. Protein: CASSLSGRSGGYTF.

The chain couples TRBV5-6 to TRBJ2-1, with no clear D. This CDR3 spans 14 amino acids. The germline V gene encodes CDR1 SGHDT and CDR2 YYEEEE. V lost 0 bases and J lost 2, with 6 bases in between. As DNA, the CDR3 is TGTGCCAGCAGCTTGGCGGCAACCTACAATGAGCAGTTCTTC. Protein product: CASSLAATYNEQFF.

The rearrangement links TRBV2 to TRBJ2-2, with TRBD1 matching over 10 bases. The length of the CDR3 is 15 residues. In germline, CDR1 is SNHLY, CDR2 FYNNEI. J was trimmed by 1 base and V by 7 bases; bases with no gene match: 3. The CDR3 nucleotides are TGTGCCAGCAAGGGACAGGGGTGGAACACCGGGGAGCTGTTTTTT. Protein product: CASKGQGWNTGELFF.

The chain carries TRBV20-1 and TRBJ1-2, with D tentatively TRBD1 (6 bases). The CDR3 runs to 11 residues. V was clipped by 3 bases and J by 8 bases, with 10 bases between them. The germline V gene has CDR1 DFQATT and CDR2 SNEGSKA (reference sequence). The CDR3 spells CSARDSRGYTF. CDR3 sequence (DNA): TGCAGTGCTAGGGACAGTCGGGGCTACACCTTC.

CDR3 nucleotides: TGTGCCAGCAGACAGGTTAACAATCAGCCCCAGCATTTT. It is translated as CASRQVNNQPQHF. V gene TRBV6-1 combines with J gene TRBJ1-5, with D possibly being TRBD1 (5 bases). The germline V gene encodes CDR1 MNHNS and CDR2 SASEGT. CDR3 size: 13 residues. V was shortened by 6 bases and J by 3 bases, with 9 bases between the two germline ends.

This clone was seen a few times. This sequence joins TRBV11-2 and TRBJ1-5; weak D call: TRBD1 (6 bases). The ends were cut back, 5 bases at V and 1 base at J, with 9 bases in the middle. CDR3 length equals 14 residues. Germline V gene data show CDR1 as SGHAT and CDR2 as FQNNGV. The CDR3: CASSRTGSNQPQHF. DNA for the CDR3: TGTGCCAGCAGCCGCACAGGGAGCAATCAGCCCCAGCATTTT.

The J gene is TRBJ1-2, the V gene TRBV28; D gene unclear. The CDR3 length is 11 residues. Deletions cut 7 bases from V and 8 bases from J, with 11 bases between. Germline-derived CDR1 and CDR2 are MDHEN and SYDVKM. CDR3 loop: CASTLNGGYTF. CDR3 in DNA: TGTGCCAGCACCCTAAATGGGGGCTACACCTTC.

The chain employs TRBV7-2 and TRBJ2-5; D possibly matches TRBD1 or TRBD2 (5 bases each). Between the trimmed V and J ends, which lost 6 bases and 5 bases, there was a span of 22 bases. The CDR3 contains 16 residues. The germline CDR1 and CDR2 sequences are SGHTA and FQGNSA. CDR3 nucleotides: TGTGCCAGCAGACCAGCCGGGACCCACCCCGGGGAGACCCAGTACTTC. It is translated as CASRPAGTHPGETQYF.

J is TRBJ2-7 and V is TRBV10-2, with D perhaps TRBD1 or TRBD2 (5 bases each). This CDR3 comprises 12 residues. The V end lost 6 bases, the J end lost 3 bases, and 9 bases lay between the germline ends. Germline V gene data show CDR1 as WSHSY and CDR2 as SAAADI. In DNA form, the CDR3 reads TGCGCCAGCAGGAGGGACGTCTACGAGCAGTACTTC. Translated: CASRRDVYEQYF.

This clone was picked up one time. This chain uses TRBV19 with TRBJ1-6; possibly TRBD1 for D (5 bases). CDR1 and CDR2 from the germline V gene are LNHDA and SQIVND (reference sequence). V lost 8 bases and J lost 3, with 8 bases in between. The CDR3 length is 13 residues. Written as DNA, the CDR3 is TGTGCCAGTGGGGGGGACTATAATTCACCCCTCCACTTT. Translating gives CASGGDYNSPLHF.

The chain has TRBV29-1 and TRBJ2-7; D may be TRBD2 (5 bases). The V and J ends lost 3 bases and 3 bases respectively, with 6 bases between them. Germline V CDR1 and CDR2: SQVTM, ANQGSEA. The CDR3 length is 11 residues. The CDR3 sequence is CSVDEGYEQYF. The CDR3 region has the DNA TGCAGCGTTGACGAGGGCTACGAGCAGTACTTC.